This is a list of T cell receptor beta chains from one sample in a study of blood T cell repertoires in COVID-19. The assay was immunoSEQ multiplex PCR, and TCRdb's table has in-frame clones only and misses some. This sample has 200,000 to 250,000 clones, with roughly four fifths found just once. Sequenced material: peripheral blood. The origin of the receptors is a woman aged 45-65 years with active or convalescent COVID-19. CDR3s include the opening cysteine and the closing phenylalanine or tryptophan. Fields, in order: clone size, D gene, J gene, V gene, CDR3 DNA, CDR3 protein. D genes are given only for firm matches. Clone size is given for some rows only: seen once, a few or many times, or a class if the clone is expanded.

-,-,TRBJ1-1,TRBV20-1,TGCAGTGCTAGTAAGGACAGCCTGAACACTGAAGCTTTCTTT,CSASKDSLNTEAFF
once,TRBD1,TRBJ1-2,TRBV6-5,TGTGCCAGCAGTTGGACAGGGAGTGGTGGCTACACCTTC,CASSWTGSGGYTF
-,TRBD2,TRBJ2-1,TRBV5-1,TGCGCCAGCAGCTTGGCCCTAGCGGGAGGCAATGAGCAGTTCTTC,CASSLALAGGNEQFF
-,-,TRBJ1-4,TRBV28,TGTGCCAGCAGTCCCCTCGGAGCAACTAATGAAAAACTGTTTTTT,CASSPLGATNEKLFF
-,-,TRBJ1-3,TRBV3-1/TRBV3-2,TGTGCCAGCAGCCACCGGGGTTCTGGAAACACCATATATTTT,CASSHRGSGNTIYF
-,-,TRBJ2-5,TRBV7-7,TGTGCCAGCAGCTTAGCGGTTACAGGTCAAGAGACCCAGTACTTC,CASSLAVTGQETQYF
-,TRBD1,TRBJ1-5,TRBV5-4,TGTGCCAGCAGCCTACAGGGGGAGGGAAGGCAGCCCCAGCATTTT,CASSLQGEGRQPQHF
-,-,TRBJ2-5,TRBV29-1,TGCAGCGCTGGGGGGGCAACTAGCAGGGAGACCCAGTACTTC,CSAGGATSRETQYF
-,-,TRBJ1-4,TRBV6-5,TGTGCCAGCAGTTACTATGGGCCTAATGAAAAACTGTTTTTT,CASSYYGPNEKLFF
-,-,TRBJ1-2,TRBV28,TGTGCCAGCAGTTTGGTGGAGGGGCGGAGCTATGGCTACACCTTC,CASSLVEGRSYGYTF